This TCR beta chain is from a study of blood T cell repertoires in COVID-19. Study details: The samples span acute and convalescent COVID-19 from the United States, Italy and Spain. PBMCs, B-cell-depleted T cells, or T cells were the source of the cDNA or gDNA that made up the material.

This CDR3 is 14 amino acids long. Germline assignment: CDR1 WNHNN and CDR2 SYGVQD (reference sequence). Trimming took off 3 bases at V and 2 bases at J, with 11 bases between the two ends. Authors' data handling: The assay estimated nucleated cells by amplifying reference gene primers. Sequencing used immunoSEQ multiplex PCR; TCRdb keeps in-frame clones, though not all of them. V and J calls and clone size follow that table, whereas D and trimming were derived from the DNA. The data hold 150,000 to 200,000 clones, with roughly 86% observed a single time. This chain links TRBV10-1 with TRBJ2-7; D not certain. The sequencing input was peripheral blood. The TCR was taken from a man younger than 35 with acute or convalescent COVID-19. The CDR3: CASSDAREAYEQYF. CDR3 sequence (DNA): TGCGCCAGCAGTGACGCTAGAGAAGCCTACGAGCAGTACTTC.